The next 25 T cell receptor beta chains were all read from a single sample in a study of CD8+CD57+ T cells in acquired aplastic anemia. By flow cytometry, patients selected for sequencing had shown an expansion of CD8+CD57+ cells. Profiles of TCR beta VDJ and CDR3 were generated from a genomic DNA template. TCRdb re-called the reads through MiXCR, storing one row per CDR3 protein. The sample yields about 160,000 distinct CDR3 sequences, roughly 48% seen once. What was sequenced was sorted CD4+, CD8+, or CD8+CD57+ T cells (not recorded which) from PBMCs. The origin of the receptors is a human donor with aplastic anemia.

This clonotype was detected ten times or more. The genes are TRBV24-1 and TRBJ2-1; 8 bases align to TRBD2. V dropped 4 bases and J dropped 9; count of bases not matched to a gene: 7. Germline V gene lookup returns CDR1 KGHDR and CDR2 SFDVKD. The CDR3 totals 14 residues. CDR3 in amino acids: CATSDDGRAREQFF. DNA of the CDR3: TGTGCCACCAGTGACGACGGGAGGGCTCGTGAGCAGTTCTTC.

This clonotype was recorded only once. This chain connects TRBV2 to TRBJ2-2, with a weak D call TRBD1 (5 bases). The CDR3 has 15 amino acids. Germline V gene sequence: CDR1 SNHLY, CDR2 FYNNEI. V was cut by 7 bases and J by 0 bases, with 12 bases left in between. CDR3 nucleotides: TGTGCCAGCACACAGGCTTACGCGAACACCGGGGAGCTGTTTTTT. Translation gives CASTQAYANTGELFF.

This clonotype was seen at least ten times. The chain links TRBV20-1 to TRBJ2-7; a possible D gene is TRBD2 (7 bases). The CDR3 runs 17 residues. Trimming shortened V by 0 bases and J by 2 bases, and 20 bases separated the two germline ends. CDR1 DFQATT and CDR2 SNEGSKA come from the germline V gene (reference sequence). In nucleotides, the CDR3 is TGCAGTGCTAGAGATGCCCCTAGACAGGCGGGGGCCTACGAGCAGTACTTC. Its translation is CSARDAPRQAGAYEQYF.

In regard to this clonotype: Possible read error: a much larger clone is one base away. The genes are TRBV6-5 and TRBJ1-5; 8 positions match TRBD1. V lost 2 bases to trimming and J lost 7 bases; unmatched junction nucleotides: 7. There are 15 residues in the CDR3. The V gene's germline CDR1 is MNHEY and CDR2 SVGAGI. CDR3 coding DNA: TGTGCCAGCAGTTACCCGGACAGGGAGGCCCAGCCCCAGCATTTT. Its protein product is CASSYPDREAQPQHF.

This clonotype showed up many times. One end of the junction varies from germline; a read error may be responsible. The chain recombines TRBV29-1 with TRBJ2-5; D unclear. From germline, CDR1 is SQVTM and CDR2 ANQGSEA. The CDR3 is 14 amino acids. In DNA, the CDR3 is TGCAGCGTTGACATAACAAAGGGATTCGAGACCCAGTATTTC. Its protein is CSVDITKGFETQYF.

This clonotype was picked up many times. Here the CDR3 DNA reads TGCAGTGCAGCCGACTTCAATAGCAATCAGCCCCAGCATTTT. Its translation is CSAADFNSNQPQHF. The chain couples TRBV20-1 to TRBJ1-5; D is undetermined. With 6 bases removed from V and 0 bases from J, the gap between germline ends came to 12 bases. The CDR3 extends over 14 amino acids. In germline, CDR1 is DFQATT, CDR2 SNEGSKA (reference sequence).

With regard to this clonotype: Just one base apart from a much larger clone, this may be a read error. V usage is TRBV6-4 and J usage is TRBJ2-1; the D is unclear. The germline V gene encodes CDR1 MRHNA and CDR2 SNTAGT. There are 16 residues in the CDR3. V was clipped by 0 bases and J by 9 bases, with 18 bases between them. CDR3 sequence: CASSDSNSRSHIEQFF. The CDR3 DNA follows: TGTGCCAGCAGTGACTCGAATTCTAGGAGTCACATTGAGCAGTTCTTC.

This clonotype has only a few counts. The rearrangement joins TRBV29-1 to TRBJ2-7; D is uncertain. The CDR3 runs to 14 residues. Germline CDR1 and CDR2: SQVTM and ANQGSEA. Trimming removed 5 bases at V and 0 bases at J, with 14 bases between. CDR3 nucleotides: TGCAGCGTTCTCCCGACGGCGAGCTCCTACGAGCAGTACTTC. This gives the protein CSVLPTASSYEQYF.

This clonotype appeared many times. The chain uses TRBV16 and TRBJ1-3; D call uncertain. Germline CDR1 reads KGHSY; CDR2 reads FQNENV. There are 16 residues in the CDR3. V lost 5 bases to trimming and J lost 0 bases, with 14 bases between them. The CDR3 DNA follows: TGTGCCAGCAGCTACTTTGGGCAGATCTCTGGAAACACCATATATTTT. Its translation: CASSYFGQISGNTIYF.

The rearrangement uses TRBV25-1 and TRBJ1-5, with D possibly being TRBD1 (6 bases). This CDR3 has 16 amino acids. V lost 6 bases and J lost 11, with 26 bases in between. CDR1 MGHDK and CDR2 SYGVNS come from the germline V gene. The DNA of the CDR3 is TGTGCCAGCAGGCAGTACACTGAAGGGGGACGCCAGGCCCAGCATTTT. Protein product: CASRQYTEGGRQAQHF.

Regarding this clonotype: A read error may produce the germline difference seen at one junction end. The chain recombines TRBV10-2 with TRBJ2-7, with 10 bases that match TRBD1. Germline V CDR1 and CDR2: WSHSY, SAAADI. This CDR3 is built from 15 residues. The CDR3 loop reads CASSHPGQGVYEQYF. The CDR3 DNA reads as TGTGCCAGCAGCCACCCCGGACAGGGGGTCTACGAGCAGTACTTC.

The chain combines TRBV24-1 with TRBJ2-3; perhaps D is TRBD1 or TRBD2 (6 bases each). Trimming left V 11 bases short and J 5 bases short, with 16 bases between. Looked up from germline, CDR1 is KGHDR and CDR2 is SFDVKD. The CDR3 is made up of 13 amino acids. CDR3 DNA sequence: TGTGCCAGCAGCTTACAGGGAGGAGATACGCAGTATTTT. Translated, it gives CASSLQGGDTQYF.

Many counts were recorded for this clonotype. The rearrangement uses TRBV12-3 or TRBV12-4 and TRBJ2-1, with a tentative D call TRBD1 (6 bases). CDR3 size: 13 residues. Trimming removed 5 bases at V and 5 bases at J, with 10 bases between. CDR3: CASSRPGDNEQFF. The DNA for the CDR3 is TGTGCCAGCAGTCGGCCAGGGGACAATGAGCAGTTCTTC.

This clonotype was recorded only once. At one boundary the junction diverges from the germline segment, which might be a read error. V and J are TRBV7-3 and TRBJ1-1; D is unclear. In germline, CDR1 is SGHTA, CDR2 FQGTGA. The CDR3 runs 14 residues. In DNA form, the CDR3 reads TGCGCCAGCAGCCCCCGGCTCTTGGACACTGAAGCTTTCTTT. Residues: CASSPRLLDTEAFF.

This chain connects TRBV7-3 to TRBJ2-3, with 8 bases fitting TRBD1. The CDR3 loop spans 15 amino acids. Germline loops: CDR1 SGHTA, CDR2 FQGTGA. Losses at the gene ends were 3 bases for V and 4 bases for J; bases not matched to a gene: 6. CDR3 nucleotide sequence: TGTGCCAGCAGCTTTTCAGGGGGCCGCCCAGATACGCAGTATTTT. Its translation: CASSFSGGRPDTQYF.

The chain uses TRBV11-1 and TRBJ1-2, with a weak D call TRBD1 (5 bases). Trimming pared 5 bases from V and 5 bases from J, leaving 15 bases between. This CDR3 has 14 amino acids. Germline CDR1 SGHAT, CDR2 FQDESV (reference sequence). DNA of the CDR3: TGTGCCAGCAGCCGCGGAGAAGGGGTTTATGGCTACACCTTC. The encoded protein is CASSRGEGVYGYTF.

This clonotype was seen ten or more times. This chain connects TRBV19 to TRBJ1-1; D is undetermined. The CDR3 has 13 residues. Germline CDR1 and CDR2: LNHDA and SQIVND (reference sequence). V lost 7 bases, J lost 3 bases, and 12 bases lay in between. The CDR3 nucleotides are TGTGCCAGTATGAGGAGGGCGGACACTGAAGCTTTCTTT. Translated: CASMRRADTEAFF.

This clonotype has only one observation. The chain recombines TRBV24-1 with TRBJ2-7; D could derive from TRBD1 or TRBD2 (5 bases each). The CDR3 is made up of 13 amino acids. Germline loops: CDR1 KGHDR, CDR2 SFDVKD. The V end was cut by 7 bases, the J end by 0 bases, with 9 bases between. The CDR3 sequence: CATRGPDSYEQYF. For the CDR3, the DNA is TGTGCCACCAGGGGACCCGACTCCTACGAGCAGTACTTC.

A word on this clonotype: It may be a read error: a sequence one base away is much more abundant. This sequence joins TRBV5-1 and TRBJ1-1; D gene unclear. Germline lookup yields CDR1 SGHRS and CDR2 YFSETQ. This CDR3 is 14 amino acids long. The CDR3 DNA reads TGCGCCAGCAGCTTGGACCTACTGAACACTGAAGCTCTCTTT. Translation: CASSLDLLNTEALF.

The chain combines TRBV27 with TRBJ1-5; D ambiguous. The CDR3 totals 12 residues. Germline V lookup: CDR1 MNHEY, CDR2 SMNVEV (reference sequence). With 4 bases removed from V and 7 bases from J, the gap between germline ends came to 8 bases. The DNA of the CDR3 is TGTGCCAGCAGTTCTCCTTCGCAGCCCCAGCATTTT. It is translated as CASSSPSQPQHF.

In this sample, this clonotype turned up many times. The chain couples TRBV6-1 to TRBJ1-6; TRBD1 agrees at 11 bases. The length of the CDR3 is 13 residues. V lost 8 bases, J lost 7 bases, and 1 base stayed unmatched. Per the germline V gene, CDR1 is MNHNS and CDR2 is SASEGT. The CDR3 loop reads CASGQGANSPLHF. CDR3 DNA: TGTGCCAGCGGACAGGGGGCGAATTCACCCCTCCACTTT.

The V gene is TRBV15, the J gene TRBJ1-1; D might be TRBD1 (6 bases). Germline assignment: CDR1 LNHNV and CDR2 YYDKDF (reference sequence). V lost 4 bases and J 5 bases, leaving 20 bases between the germline ends. The CDR3 extends over 16 amino acids. Written as DNA, the CDR3 is TGTGCCACCAGCAAACCCCGGGGGGGCCTCCTTACTGAAGCTTTCTTT. Translated: CATSKPRGGLLTEAFF.

J is TRBJ2-5 and V is TRBV19; tentatively, D is TRBD1 (5 bases). The CDR3 has 13 amino acids. Per germline, CDR1 LNHDA and CDR2 SQIVND (reference sequence). The V end lost 1 base, the J end lost 3 bases, and 6 bases lay between the germline ends. The CDR3 nucleotides are TGTGCCAGTAGTATAGGGGGCAAAGAGACCCAGTACTTC. Protein sequence: CASSIGGKETQYF.

This clonotype showed up many times. This chain connects TRBV6-5 to TRBJ1-1; tentative D call: TRBD1 (5 bases). CDR3 length: 13 amino acids. V lost 8 bases to trimming and J lost 0 bases, with 10 bases between them. CDR1 and CDR2 from the germline V gene are MNHEY and SVGAGI. The CDR3 DNA reads as TGTGCCAGCTGGGAACAGGTGAACACTGAAGCTTTCTTT. This gives the protein CASWEQVNTEAFF.

The genes are TRBV20-1 and TRBJ1-2; D gene ambiguous. The CDR3 consists of 12 residues. Trimming shortened V by 6 bases and J by 6 bases, and 14 bases separated the two germline ends. Germline CDR1 is DFQATT and CDR2 is SNEGSKA (reference sequence). CDR3 sequence (DNA): TGCAGTGCCTCCTGGTCAGCGGATGGCTACACCTTC. Its protein is CSASWSADGYTF.